This passage covers 9 T cell receptor beta chains from one sample sequenced in a study of blood T cell repertoires in COVID-19 (dated by TCRdb to the early 2020s). The library was obtained by the immunoSEQ multiplex PCR assay. TCRdb's version of the immuneACCESS table is confined to in-frame rearrangements and falls short of the full clone set. An unresolved V gene accounts for under half of the shortfall where checked; the remainder is of unknown origin. The sample contains approximately 190,000 clones, approximately 90% of them found a single time. Around 5.8% of the sample lies in the top ten. Sequenced: peripheral blood. The origin of the receptors is a man aged 35 to 55 with active or convalescent COVID-19.

The V call is TRBV5-1, the J call TRBJ1-1, with TRBD1 matching over 7 bases. Per germline, CDR1 SGHRS and CDR2 YFSETQ. The CDR3 totals 14 residues. V lost 3 bases and J lost 1; bases outside the gene matches: 3. The CDR3 sequence is CASSYGQANTEAFF. Written as DNA, the CDR3 is TGCGCCAGCAGCTACGGACAGGCGAACACTGAAGCTTTCTTT.

This clone came up a few times. The chain combines TRBV28 with TRBJ1-2; no clear D. Germline CDR1 is MDHEN and CDR2 is SYDVKM. This CDR3 is 16 amino acids long. V lost 6 bases and J 0 bases, leaving 17 bases between the germline ends. CDR3 in DNA: TGTGCCAGCAGCCCGCCTGGCATAACTACTAACTATGGCTACACCTTC. Amino acid sequence: CASSPPGITTNYGYTF.

The rearrangement uses TRBV5-1 and TRBJ1-1, with 7 bases matching TRBD1. Per germline, CDR1 SGHRS and CDR2 YFSETQ. J was trimmed by 5 bases and V by 4 bases; bases with no gene match: 8. The CDR3 spans 14 residues. The DNA of the CDR3 is TGCGCCAGCAGCCAGGGGGACAGCCTAACTGAAGCTTTCTTT. Translation: CASSQGDSLTEAFF.

This clone was found once. This chain uses TRBV5-1 with TRBJ2-5; D unclear. This CDR3 region has 11 residues. Germline V gives CDR1 SGHRS, CDR2 YFSETQ. The V end was cut by 3 bases, the J end by 4 bases, with 4 bases between. The CDR3 region has the DNA TGCGCCAGCAGCTCGGGAGAGACCCAGTACTTC. Protein product: CASSSGETQYF.

The rearrangement links TRBV9 to TRBJ1-1; possibly TRBD1 for D (6 bases). The V end lost 2 bases, the J end lost 0 bases, and 14 bases lay between the germline ends. Looked up from germline, CDR1 is SGDLS and CDR2 is YYNGEE. The CDR3 loop spans 16 amino acids. CDR3 sequence: CASSVQGQTMNTEAFF. The DNA of the CDR3 is TGTGCCAGCAGCGTTCAGGGACAAACCATGAACACTGAAGCTTTCTTT.

In this sample, this clone turned up once. The chain couples TRBV29-1 to TRBJ2-7; no definite D call. The length of the CDR3 is 12 residues. Trimming removed 4 bases at V and 4 bases at J, with 11 bases between. Germline loops: CDR1 SQVTM, CDR2 ANQGSEA. DNA for the CDR3: TGCAGCGTTGGGCAGGCTAATTACGAGCAGTACTTC. Amino acids: CSVGQANYEQYF.

The chain combines TRBV7-3 with TRBJ1-2, with D possibly TRBD1 on 6 matching bases. Trimming removed 5 bases at V and 7 bases at J, with 17 bases between. This CDR3 region has 14 residues. From germline, CDR1 is SGHTA and CDR2 FQGTGA. The CDR3 nucleotides are TGTGCCAGCAGCCACAATAACAGGGTTGGTGGCTACACCTTC. Its translation: CASSHNNRVGGYTF.

J is TRBJ2-2 and V is TRBV19; perhaps TRBD2 as D (5 bases). The V gene's germline CDR1 is LNHDA and CDR2 SQIVND (reference sequence). This CDR3 contains 15 residues. Trimming removed 1 base at V and 4 bases at J, with 10 bases between. CDR3 coding DNA: TGTGCCAGTAGTATAGCGGGGTTCCTCACCGGGGAGCTGTTTTTT. Protein sequence: CASSIAGFLTGELFF.

This clone occurred once. CDR3 sequence: CATNPIGEGYAEAFF. The CDR3 DNA reads as TGTGCCACCAACCCGATCGGGGAGGGTTATGCTGAAGCTTTCTTT. This chain uses TRBV15 with TRBJ1-1; D call uncertain. Deletions cut 7 bases from V and 6 bases from J, with 21 bases between. The CDR3 consists of 15 residues. The germline V gene encodes CDR1 LNHNV and CDR2 YYDKDF (reference sequence).